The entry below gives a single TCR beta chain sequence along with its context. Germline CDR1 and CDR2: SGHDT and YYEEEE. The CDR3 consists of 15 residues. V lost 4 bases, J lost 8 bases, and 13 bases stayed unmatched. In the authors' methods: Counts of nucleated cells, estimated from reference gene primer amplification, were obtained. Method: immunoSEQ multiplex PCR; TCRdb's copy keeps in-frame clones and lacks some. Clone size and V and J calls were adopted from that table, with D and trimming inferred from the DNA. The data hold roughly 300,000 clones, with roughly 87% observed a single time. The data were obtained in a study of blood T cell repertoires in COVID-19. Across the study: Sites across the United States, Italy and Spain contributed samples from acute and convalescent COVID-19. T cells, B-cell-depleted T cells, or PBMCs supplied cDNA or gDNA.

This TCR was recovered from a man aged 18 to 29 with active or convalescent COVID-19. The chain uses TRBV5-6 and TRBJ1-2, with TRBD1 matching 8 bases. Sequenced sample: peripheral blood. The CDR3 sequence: CASSVYHRGFGGYTF. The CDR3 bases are TGTGCCAGCAGCGTATATCACAGGGGGTTCGGCGGCTACACCTTC.